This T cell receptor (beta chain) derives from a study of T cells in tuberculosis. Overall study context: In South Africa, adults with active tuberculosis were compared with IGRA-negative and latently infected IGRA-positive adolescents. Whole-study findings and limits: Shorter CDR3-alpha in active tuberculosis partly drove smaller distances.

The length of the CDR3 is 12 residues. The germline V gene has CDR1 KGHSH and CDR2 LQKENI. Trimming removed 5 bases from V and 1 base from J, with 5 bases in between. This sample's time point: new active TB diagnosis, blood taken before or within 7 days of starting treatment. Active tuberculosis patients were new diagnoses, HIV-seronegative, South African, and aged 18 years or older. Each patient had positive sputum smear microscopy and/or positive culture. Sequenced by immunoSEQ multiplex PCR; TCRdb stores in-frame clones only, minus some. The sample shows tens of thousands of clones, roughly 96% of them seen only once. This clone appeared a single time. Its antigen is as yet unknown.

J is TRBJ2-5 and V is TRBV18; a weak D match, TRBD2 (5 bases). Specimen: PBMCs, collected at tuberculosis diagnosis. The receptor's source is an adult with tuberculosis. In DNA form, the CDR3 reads TGTGCCAGCTCAGCGGGCCAAGAGACCCAGTACTTC. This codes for CASSAGQETQYF.